Following are 29 T cell receptor beta chains from one sample sequenced in a study of blood T cell repertoires in COVID-19. The assay was immunoSEQ multiplex PCR, and TCRdb's table has in-frame clones only and misses some. The data show just over 350,000 clones, with 87% seen just once and around 3% held by the top ten. Sequenced: PBMCs or T cells enriched from blood (not recorded which). Receptor source: a woman under 40 who had recovered from COVID-19.

The chain is built from TRBV5-4 and TRBJ2-7, with TRBD2 as a possible D gene (5 bases). The CDR3 contains 15 residues. The V end was cut by 2 bases, the J end by 0 bases, with 12 bases between. Per the germline V gene, CDR1 is SGHNT and CDR2 is YYREEE (reference sequence). The CDR3 spells CASSLALGVSYEQYF. DNA of the CDR3: TGTGCCAGCAGCTTAGCACTAGGTGTCTCCTACGAGCAGTACTTC.

V and J are TRBV28 and TRBJ1-1, with 7 positions matching TRBD1. The CDR3 has 14 residues. V gave up 4 bases and J gave up 5 bases; unmatched junction bases: 7. Germline V gene lookup returns CDR1 MDHEN and CDR2 SYDVKM. The CDR3: CASSSHRGRTEAFF. CDR3 sequence (DNA): TGTGCCAGCAGTTCCCACAGGGGAAGGACTGAAGCTTTCTTT.

This clone was found a few times. The same CDR3 arises from other DNA sequences in this sample as well. The chain carries TRBV4-2 and TRBJ2-2; TRBD2 matches at 8 bases. The CDR3 length is 17 residues. Unmatched junction bases numbered 4, after V lost 0 bases and J lost 1 base. Germline CDR1 LGHNA, CDR2 YNFKEQ. CDR3 amino acids: CASSQDLAGGNTGELFF. The CDR3 region has the DNA TGTGCCAGCAGCCAAGATTTGGCGGGAGGGAACACCGGGGAGCTGTTTTTT.

J is TRBJ1-1 and V is TRBV2; possibly TRBD1 for D (5 bases). Germline-derived CDR1 and CDR2 are SNHLY and FYNNEI. Trimming stripped 3 bases from V and 0 bases from J, with 8 bases between. This CDR3 comprises 14 residues. The CDR3 here is CASSDRGVNTEAFF. The CDR3 DNA sequence: TGTGCCAGCAGTGATCGGGGGGTGAACACTGAAGCTTTCTTT.

CDR3 DNA: TGTGCCATCTTGGGACTGAGGTACAATGAGCAGTTCTTC. Translating gives CAILGLRYNEQFF. V usage is TRBV5-4 and J usage is TRBJ2-1, with D tentatively TRBD2 (6 bases). Trimming pared 9 bases from V and 4 bases from J, leaving 14 bases between. Germline V lookup: CDR1 SGHNT, CDR2 YYREEE (reference sequence). This CDR3 has 13 residues. Looking up the rest from reference TRBV5-4 and TRBJ2-1 gives the full variable domain: ETGVTQSPTHLIKTRGQQVTLRCSSQSGHNTVSWYQQALGQGPQFIFQYYREEENGRGNFPPRFSGLQFPNYSSELNVNALELDDSALYLCAILGLRYNEQFFGPGTRLTVL.

V gene TRBV11-2 combines with J gene TRBJ1-1, with D possibly TRBD1 on 5 matching bases. Germline V gene sequence: CDR1 SGHAT, CDR2 FQNNGV. This CDR3 is built from 15 residues. The V end was cut by 2 bases, the J end by 5 bases, with 15 bases between. The CDR3 DNA is TGTGCCAGCAGCTTAAACCCGCAGGGTGCTACTGAAGCTTTCTTT. It encodes CASSLNPQGATEAFF.

This clone appeared once. The chain links TRBV3-1 (or the pseudogene TRBV3-2) to TRBJ1-5; a possible D gene is TRBD1 (6 bases). The CDR3 runs 12 residues. Germline assignment: CDR1 LGHDT and CDR2 YNNKEL (reference sequence). V gave up 5 bases and J gave up 7 bases, with 9 bases separating them. The DNA for the CDR3 is TGTGCCAGCAGCAGGGGGAGACAGCCCCAGCATTTT. It yields the protein CASSRGRQPQHF.

The chain carries TRBV27 and TRBJ1-6; 7 nucleotides line up with TRBD1. The CDR3 consists of 16 residues. The ends lost 6 bases at V and 2 bases at J; junction bases unmatched: 7. The germline CDR1 and CDR2 sequences are MNHEY and SMNVEV (reference sequence). The chain's CDR3 is CASRPEGATYNSPLHF. The CDR3 DNA follows: TGTGCCAGCAGACCCGAGGGGGCAACCTATAATTCACCCCTCCACTTT.

The V gene is TRBV9, the J gene TRBJ1-5; the D gene is possibly TRBD1 (5 bases). Germline V CDR1 and CDR2: SGDLS, YYNGEE. Trimming took 1 base from V and 6 from J, leaving 14 bases between them. This CDR3 comprises 15 residues. CDR3 region: CASSVSSGDGQPQHF. The CDR3, as DNA: TGTGCCAGCAGCGTATCGTCGGGGGATGGTCAGCCCCAGCATTTT.

V usage is TRBV5-1 and J usage is TRBJ1-1; D remains ambiguous. Per the germline V gene, CDR1 is SGHRS and CDR2 is YFSETQ. This CDR3 has 13 residues. The ends were cut back, 4 bases at V and 6 bases at J, with 13 bases in the middle. The CDR3 DNA is TGCGCCAGCAGCAATGACCTGAGGGCTGAAGCTTTCTTT. Translating it yields CASSNDLRAEAFF.

Points on this clone: The same CDR3 also results from other DNA sequences found in this sample. The V call is TRBV6-5, the J call TRBJ2-7; TRBD1 matches 9 bases. This CDR3 comprises 15 residues. V shed 0 bases and J 2 bases; nucleotides not matched to a gene: 2. CDR1 and CDR2 from the germline V gene are MNHEY and SVGAGI. CDR3 in amino acids: CASSYSGTGPYEQYF. The CDR3 DNA is TGTGCCAGCAGTTACTCCGGGACAGGGCCCTACGAGCAGTACTTC.

This clone was picked up one time. The chain employs TRBV5-1 and TRBJ1-5; TRBD1 aligns across 9 bases. The ends lost 4 bases at V and 7 bases at J; junction bases unmatched: 6. The CDR3 contains 14 residues. Germline CDR1 is SGHRS and CDR2 is YFSETQ. The CDR3 DNA reads as TGCGCCAGCAGCATGACAGGGGGTGGGCAGCCCCAGCATTTT. This translates into CASSMTGGGQPQHF.

The chain links TRBV13 to TRBJ1-2; possibly TRBD1 for D (6 bases). The V end lost 2 bases, the J end lost 8 bases, and 12 bases lay between the germline ends. The CDR3 runs to 13 residues. Germline CDR1 reads PRHDT; CDR2 reads FYEKMQ (reference sequence). In DNA form, the CDR3 reads TGTGCCAGCAGCTTAAGGACAGTGGGAGGCTACACCTTC. Amino acids: CASSLRTVGGYTF.

V and J are TRBV11-1 and TRBJ1-1; 9 bases agree with TRBD1. Per the germline V gene, CDR1 is SGHAT and CDR2 is FQDESV (reference sequence). The CDR3 is 12 residues long. V lost 6 bases, J lost 10 bases, and 6 bases stayed unmatched. CDR3 nucleotide sequence: TGTGCCAGCAGTTCAAACAGGGGGCTAGCTTTCTTT. This translates into CASSSNRGLAFF. Filled out from reference TRBV11-1 and TRBJ1-1, the complete variable domain reads EAEVAQSPRYKITEKSQAVAFWCDPISGHATLYWYRQILGQGPELLVQFQDESVVDDSQLPKDRFSAERLKGVDSTLKIQPAELGDSAMYLCASSSNRGLAFFGQGTRLTVV.

V and J are TRBV5-1 and TRBJ2-4, with 7 bases fitting TRBD1. Germline V gives CDR1 SGHRS, CDR2 YFSETQ. The J segment lost 2 bases and the V segment lost 4 bases, leaving 12 bases of the junction unmatched. There are 17 residues in the CDR3. In DNA, the CDR3 is TGCGCCAGCAGCGCTCGAGGGACAGATAAGCCCAAAAACATTCAGTACTTC. Its translation: CASSARGTDKPKNIQYF. Full variable domain (missing parts from reference TRBV5-1 and TRBJ2-4): KAGVTQTPRYLIKTRGQQVTLSCSPISGHRSVSWYQQTPGQGLQFLFEYFSETQRNKGNFPGRFSGRQFSNSRSEMNVSTLELGDSALYLCASSARGTDKPKNIQYFGAGTRLSVL.

The gene calls are TRBV7-3 and TRBJ2-1; 11 nucleotides match TRBD2. From germline, CDR1 is SGHTA and CDR2 FQGTGA. V shed 5 bases and J 7 bases; nucleotides not matched to a gene: 7. CDR3 length: 15 residues. CDR3 bases: TGTGCCAGCAGCCGACTAGCGGGGCTGGGGAATGAGCAGTTCTTC. It specifies CASSRLAGLGNEQFF.

This sequence joins TRBV5-1 and TRBJ1-2; TRBD1 matches at 8 bases. This CDR3 comprises 15 residues. Germline V gene sequence: CDR1 SGHRS, CDR2 YFSETQ. Losses at the gene ends were 4 bases for V and 6 bases for J; bases not matched to a gene: 11. The CDR3 nucleotides read TGCGCCAGCAGCCCAACTATCACGACAGGGGATGGCTACACCTTC. This translates into CASSPTITTGDGYTF. Using reference TRBV5-1 and TRBJ1-2 for the parts outside the CDR3, the full variable domain is KAGVTQTPRYLIKTRGQQVTLSCSPISGHRSVSWYQQTPGQGLQFLFEYFSETQRNKGNFPGRFSGRQFSNSRSEMNVSTLELGDSALYLCASSPTITTGDGYTFGSGTRLTVV.

The V and J genes are TRBV28 and TRBJ1-2; D unclear. Germline loops: CDR1 MDHEN, CDR2 SYDVKM. CDR3 length: 14 residues. The ends were cut back, 2 bases at V and 4 bases at J, with 11 bases in the middle. The CDR3 spells CASSLQSLGYGYTF. The CDR3 nucleotides read TGTGCCAGCAGTTTACAGTCTCTAGGCTATGGCTACACCTTC.

This rearrangement joins TRBV5-8 to TRBJ1-5; D ambiguous. V was trimmed by 1 base and J by 6 bases, leaving 11 bases between them. Germline CDR1 SGHTS, CDR2 YDEGEE. The length of the CDR3 is 14 residues. CDR3 nucleotides: TGTGCCAGCAGCTTGTGGCAGGTGCTTCAGCCCCAGCATTTT. Residues: CASSLWQVLQPQHF.

This clone showed up just once. The rearrangement links TRBV12-3 or TRBV12-4 to TRBJ2-1; D gene uncertain. CDR3 size: 12 residues. V shed 10 bases and J shed 5 bases, with 12 bases lying between them. CDR3 DNA sequence: TGTGCCACCTCCCCCGAGGACAATGAGCAGTTCTTC. It encodes CATSPEDNEQFF.

The genes are TRBV5-6 and TRBJ2-1, with TRBD2 identical over 14 bases. Germline V gives CDR1 SGHDT, CDR2 YYEEEE. The CDR3 runs to 15 residues. V was clipped by 2 bases and J by 8 bases; unmatched bases: 3. CDR3 bases: TGTGCCAGCAGCTTCGCGACTAGCGGGAGGGATGAGCAGTTCTTC. Amino acid sequence: CASSFATSGRDEQFF.

The chain has TRBV28 and TRBJ2-1; D is undetermined. This CDR3 region has 16 residues. Germline V gene sequence: CDR1 MDHEN, CDR2 SYDVKM. Trimming took off 7 bases at V and 0 bases at J, with 16 bases between the two ends. The CDR3 is CASIRVGGSSYNEQFF. In DNA, the CDR3 is TGTGCCAGCATCAGAGTTGGCGGTAGCTCCTACAATGAGCAGTTCTTC.

The rearrangement links TRBV24-1 to TRBJ2-1; no firm D call. The CDR3 is 13 residues long. Germline lookup yields CDR1 KGHDR and CDR2 SFDVKD. Deletions cut 6 bases from V and 7 bases from J, with 12 bases between. CDR3 region: CATSLTGGNEQFF. The CDR3 DNA sequence: TGTGCCACCAGTCTGACGGGTGGTAATGAGCAGTTCTTC.

The rearrangement uses TRBV6-1 and TRBJ2-3; D unclear. The V and J ends lost 0 bases and 0 bases respectively, with 7 bases between them. The germline gives CDR1 MNHNS, CDR2 SASEGT. The CDR3 extends over 15 amino acids. The CDR3 nucleotides are TGTGCCAGCAGTGAAGCGCCCTATAGCACAGATACGCAGTATTTT. Amino acid sequence: CASSEAPYSTDTQYF.

V usage is TRBV19 and J usage is TRBJ1-1; possible D gene TRBD1, 5 bases. The CDR3 length is 13 residues. Germline values: CDR1 LNHDA, CDR2 SQIVND (reference sequence). Between the trimmed V and J ends, which lost 1 base and 7 bases, there was a span of 10 bases. This CDR3 is CASSIAQASEAFF. CDR3 nucleotides: TGTGCCAGTAGTATAGCACAGGCCAGTGAAGCTTTCTTT.

J is TRBJ2-1 and V is TRBV21-1; the D call TRBD2 from the table was never checked on the DNA. TRBV21-1 is a pseudogene segment. The CDR3 runs to 17 residues. CDR3 protein: CASSKVEWEGSYNEQFF. CDR3 nucleotide sequence: TGTGCCAGCAGCAAAGTCGAGTGGGAGGGCTCCTACAATGAGCAGTTCTTC.

The V gene is TRBV18, the J gene TRBJ1-2; possible D gene TRBD1, 5 bases. Germline CDR1 is KGHSH and CDR2 is LQKENI. The V end was cut by 2 bases, the J end by 0 bases, with 10 bases between. This CDR3 comprises 15 residues. CDR3 protein: CASSPGPGTNYGYTF. In DNA form, the CDR3 reads TGTGCCAGCTCACCAGGTCCAGGGACTAACTATGGCTACACCTTC.

The gene calls are TRBV27 and TRBJ1-2, with a possible D match to TRBD1 (6 bases). CDR3 size: 15 residues. Trimming cost V 0 bases and J 4 bases, with 12 bases left between them. Germline V gene sequence: CDR1 MNHEY, CDR2 SMNVEV (reference sequence). CDR3 nucleotide sequence: TGTGCCAGCAGTTTATCGAGGGGAGGGGGCTATGGCTACACCTTC. It codes for CASSLSRGGGYGYTF.

The rearrangement uses TRBV5-1 and TRBJ1-1; no firm D call. CDR1 and CDR2 from the germline V gene are SGHRS and YFSETQ. The V end was cut by 0 bases, the J end by 4 bases, with 10 bases between. The CDR3 runs 14 residues. CDR3 in amino acids: CASSLDGAGTEAFF. DNA of the CDR3: TGCGCCAGCAGCTTGGACGGTGCCGGCACTGAAGCTTTCTTT.